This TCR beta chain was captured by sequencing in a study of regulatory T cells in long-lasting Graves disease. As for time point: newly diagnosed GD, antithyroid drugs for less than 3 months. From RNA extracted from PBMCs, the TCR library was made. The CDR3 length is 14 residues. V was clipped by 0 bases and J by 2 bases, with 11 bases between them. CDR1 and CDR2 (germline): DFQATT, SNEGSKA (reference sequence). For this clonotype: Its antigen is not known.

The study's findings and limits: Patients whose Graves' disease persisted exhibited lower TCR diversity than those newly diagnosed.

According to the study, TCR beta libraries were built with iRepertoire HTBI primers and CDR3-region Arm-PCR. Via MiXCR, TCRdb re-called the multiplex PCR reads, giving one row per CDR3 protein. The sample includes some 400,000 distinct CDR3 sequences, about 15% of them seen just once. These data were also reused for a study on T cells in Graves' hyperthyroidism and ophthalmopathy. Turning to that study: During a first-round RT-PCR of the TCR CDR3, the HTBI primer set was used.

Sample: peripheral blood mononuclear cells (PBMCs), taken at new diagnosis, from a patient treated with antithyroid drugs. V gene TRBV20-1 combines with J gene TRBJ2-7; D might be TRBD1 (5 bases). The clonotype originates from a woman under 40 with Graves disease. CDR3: CSARDPTATYEQYF. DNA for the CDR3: TGCAGTGCTAGAGATCCGACAGCCACCTACGAGCAGTACTTC.